This passage covers 16 T cell receptor beta chains from one sample sequenced in a study of T cells in Graves' hyperthyroidism and ophthalmopathy (dated by TCRdb to 2018 to 2020). Library prep was done by multiplex PCR. The run used an Illumina HiSeq 2000. The TCR beta CDR3 regions were amplified from RNA transcripts. The TCR CDR3 was subjected to a first round of RT-PCR using the HTBI primer set and the Qiagen OneStep RT-PCR kit. Starting from the raw public reads, TCRdb applied fastp trimming at Q25, assembled clones with MiXCR and retained in-frame beta chains. Identical CDR3 proteins give one entry, which carries the most common genes and DNA. Recorded for this sample are over 700,000 distinct CDR3 sequences; approximately 40% of them occurred a single time. The top ten clones comprise roughly 31% of the sample. Sequencing was done on a sample of blood. These receptors were taken from a woman between 35 and 50 years old with Graves' hyperthyroidism.

The sample holds many counts of this clonotype. The chain combines TRBV5-6 with TRBJ2-6, with D unclear. V lost 7 bases and J lost 3, with 2 bases in between. CDR1 and CDR2 from the germline V gene are SGHDT and YYEEEE. This CDR3 contains 11 residues. DNA of the CDR3: TGTGCCAGCTTTGGGGCCAACGTCCTGACTTTC. Its translation is CASFGANVLTF.

Turning to this clonotype: A read error may produce the germline difference seen at one junction end. The V gene is TRBV28, the J gene TRBJ1-6, with TRBD1 matching 9 bases. From germline, CDR1 is MDHEN and CDR2 SYDVKM. The CDR3 covers 15 residues. The CDR3 DNA is TGTGCCAGCAGTTCCGCGGGACAGGGTTATTCACTCCTCCACTTT. Its protein is CASSSAGQGYSLLHF. Complete variable domain (other parts from reference TRBV28 and TRBJ1-6): DVKVTQSSRYLVKRTGEKVFLECVQDMDHENMFWYRQDPGLGLRLIYFSYDVKMKEKGDIPEGYSVSREKKERFSLILESASTNQTSMYLCASSSAGQGYSLLHFGNGTRLTVT.

The chain uses TRBV6-5 and TRBJ1-1; D gene unclear. The germline gives CDR1 MNHEY, CDR2 SVGAGI. V was pared by 0 bases and J by 4 bases, with 12 bases between. This CDR3 comprises 15 residues. CDR3 region: CASSYSDIPSTEAFF. The CDR3 region has the DNA TGTGCCAGCAGTTACTCAGACATCCCGAGCACTGAAGCTTTCTTT.

This clonotype was recorded a few times. The chain has TRBV6-6 and TRBJ2-5, with 8 bases fitting TRBD2. The J segment lost 4 bases and the V segment lost 6 bases, leaving 4 bases of the junction unmatched. The germline gives CDR1 MNHNY, CDR2 SVGAGI (reference sequence). The CDR3 totals 13 residues. The CDR3 region is CASSGRAPETQYF. The CDR3 coding sequence is TGTGCCAGCAGCGGGAGGGCCCCAGAGACCCAGTACTTC.

This clonotype was seen a handful of times. The V gene is TRBV19, the J gene TRBJ2-3; D is uncertain. The CDR3 sequence is 13 residues long. The V and J ends lost 9 bases and 6 bases respectively, with 16 bases between them. Germline CDR1 and CDR2: LNHDA and SQIVND (reference sequence). The CDR3 sequence: CASKPSEEDTQYF. CDR3 nucleotide sequence: TGTGCCAGCAAGCCAAGTGAAGAGGATACGCAGTATTTT.

The CDR3 reads CASSLVGSGGAYEQYF. As DNA, the CDR3 is TGCGCCAGCAGCTTGGTGGGTAGCGGGGGGGCCTACGAGCAGTACTTC. The V and J genes are TRBV5-1 and TRBJ2-7, with 11 bases that match TRBD2. The ends lost 0 bases at V and 2 bases at J; junction bases unmatched: 4. The germline CDR1 and CDR2 sequences are SGHRS and YFSETQ. This CDR3 region has 16 residues.

This rearrangement joins TRBV12-3 or TRBV12-4 to TRBJ2-7; either TRBD1 or TRBD2 may supply D (5 bases each). Trimming left V 10 bases short and J 3 bases short, with 22 bases between. The CDR3 contains 15 residues. The CDR3 region has the DNA TGTGCCATCGCGAACGGGGCTCCTAGTAACTACGAGCAGTACTTC. It codes for CAIANGAPSNYEQYF.

The chain uses TRBV7-8 and TRBJ1-2; no reliable D call. The V end lost 4 bases, the J end lost 3 bases, and 12 bases lay between the germline ends. CDR3 length equals 14 residues. The V gene's germline CDR1 is SGHVS and CDR2 FQNEAQ. The CDR3 DNA follows: TGTGCCAGCAGCTATACTGACCGAGACTATGGCTACACCTTC. Its translation is CASSYTDRDYGYTF.

This clonotype appeared a few times. The chain carries TRBV10-3 and TRBJ2-6; D is uncertain. The CDR3 totals 13 residues. The germline gives CDR1 ENHRY, CDR2 SYGVKD. Between the trimmed V and J ends, which lost 4 bases and 6 bases, there was a span of 7 bases. The CDR3 coding sequence is TGTGCCATCAGTGCCTCGACGGCCAACGTCCTGACTTTC. This codes for CAISASTANVLTF.

The chain employs TRBV24-1 and TRBJ2-5, with 9 bases that match TRBD1. With 4 bases clipped from V and 0 bases from J, the junction kept 2 bases outside the gene matches. Germline V gives CDR1 KGHDR, CDR2 SFDVKD. CDR3 length: 15 residues. CDR3 bases: TGTGCCACCAGTGAGACAGGGGGAAACCAAGAGACCCAGTACTTC. Protein sequence: CATSETGGNQETQYF.

In this sample, this clonotype turned up many times. V and J are TRBV7-9 and TRBJ2-6, with D hard to call. Per the germline V gene, CDR1 is SEHNR and CDR2 is FQNEAQ (reference sequence). V lost 0 bases and J lost 2, with 5 bases in between. The CDR3 is 15 amino acids. CDR3 sequence: CASSLALTGANVLTF. The CDR3 coding sequence is TGTGCCAGCAGCTTAGCACTTACTGGGGCCAACGTCCTGACTTTC. Looking up the rest from reference TRBV7-9 and TRBJ2-6 gives the full variable domain: DTGVSQNPRHKITKRGQNVTFRCDPISEHNRLYWYRQTLGQGPEFLTYFQNEAQLEKSRLLSDRFSAERPKGSFSTLEIQRTEQGDSAMYLCASSLALTGANVLTFGAGSRLTVL.

The chain is built from TRBV7-8 and TRBJ1-5; a weak D match, TRBD1 (6 bases). Germline V gene sequence: CDR1 SGHVS, CDR2 FQNEAQ. V gave up 5 bases and J gave up 4 bases, with 15 bases separating them. The CDR3 is made up of 15 amino acids. The CDR3: CASSQFTGPNQPQHF. Here the CDR3 DNA reads TGTGCCAGCAGCCAATTCACAGGGCCTAATCAGCCCCAGCATTTT.

At least ten counts were recorded for this clonotype. The gene calls are TRBV2 and TRBJ1-1; D is perhaps TRBD1 (5 bases). This CDR3 has 14 amino acids. Germline V gene sequence: CDR1 SNHLY, CDR2 FYNNEI. V lost 8 bases and J lost 0, with 13 bases in between. CDR3 sequence reads: CASGRGTVNTEAFF. In nucleotides, the CDR3 is TGTGCCAGCGGACGCGGGACGGTGAACACTGAAGCTTTCTTT.

This clonotype has a count of ten or more. The CDR3 nucleotides read TGTGCCAGCATACGGCAGGACATTGGCGGGGAGCTGTTTTTT. Its protein is CASIRQDIGGELFF. This chain joins TRBV12-3 or TRBV12-4 and TRBJ2-2, with D perhaps TRBD1 (5 bases). The CDR3 spans 14 residues. Trimming left V 7 bases short and J 7 bases short, with 16 bases between.

This clonotype showed up many times. V and J are TRBV5-1 and TRBJ2-7; 9 positions agree with TRBD2. J was trimmed by 2 bases and V by 6 bases; bases with no gene match: 12. Germline V lookup: CDR1 SGHRS, CDR2 YFSETQ. This CDR3 has 16 residues. CDR3 amino acids: CASTLQGVAGAYEQYF. The CDR3 DNA sequence: TGCGCCAGCACCCTGCAGGGAGTAGCGGGAGCCTACGAGCAGTACTTC.

The genes are TRBV19 and TRBJ1-5, with D uncertain. Trimming removed 3 bases at V and 7 bases at J, with 13 bases between. Germline loops: CDR1 LNHDA, CDR2 SQIVND (reference sequence). This CDR3 has 14 residues. As DNA, the CDR3 is TGTGCCAGTAGTATGGTCGGGGAGAGACAGCCCCAGCATTTT. Its protein is CASSMVGERQPQHF.